A selection of T cell receptor beta chains follows, all from one sample in a study of blood T cell repertoires in COVID-19. Repertoires were generated with immunoSEQ multiplex PCR, while TCRdb's copy carries only in-frame clones and drops some. Seen here are about 160,000 clones, over 60% observed once, and the top ten hold 8% to 9.5%. Sequences were obtained from peripheral blood. The receptors here all came from a man between 60 and 70 years old with acute or convalescent COVID-19. CDR3s include the opening cysteine and the closing phenylalanine or tryptophan. D genes are given only for firm matches. Clone size appears in some rows only: once, few, many, or a class for an expanded clone.

TRBV29-1	-	-	TRBJ2-7	CSVEGTAAYEQYF	TGCAGCGTTGAAGGGACAGCGGCCTACGAGCAGTACTTC
TRBV29-1	few	-	TRBJ1-5	CSVEVGGSGPQHF	TGCAGCGTTGAAGTGGGGGGTTCAGGGCCCCAGCATTTT
TRBV4-2	-	-	TRBJ2-1	CASTPYEGPGNEQFF	TGTGCCAGCACCCCGTATGAGGGTCCGGGTAATGAGCAGTTCTTC
TRBV29-1	once	TRBD1	TRBJ1-1	CSVESDRVGNTEAFF	TGCAGCGTTGAATCTGACAGGGTCGGGAACACTGAAGCTTTCTTT
TRBV3-1/TRBV3-2	many	-	TRBJ1-2	CASSQASDAYGYTF	TGTGCCAGCAGCCAAGCTAGTGACGCCTATGGCTACACCTTC
TRBV12-3/TRBV12-4	-	-	TRBJ1-1	CASSLEGTEAFF	TGTGCCAGCAGTTTAGAGGGGACTGAAGCTTTCTTT
TRBV7-2	-	-	TRBJ1-1	CASSLVLARMNTEAFF	TGTGCCAGCAGCTTAGTATTGGCAAGAATGAACACTGAAGCTTTCTTT
TRBV29-1	-	-	TRBJ2-3	CSVELGEDSTDTQYF	TGCAGCGTTGAATTGGGGGAGGATAGCACAGATACGCAGTATTTT
TRBV24-1	-	TRBD2	TRBJ2-2	CATSDRSGGASGELFF	TGTGCCACCAGTGATCGTAGCGGGGGGGCAAGCGGGGAGCTGTTTTTT
TRBV9	-	TRBD2	TRBJ2-3	CASNPGGGADTQYF	TGTGCCAGCAACCCGGGCGGGGGGGCAGATACGCAGTATTTT
TRBV10-3	-	TRBD2	TRBJ2-1	CAISKPLAGVSFSYNEQFF	TGTGCCATCAGTAAACCTCTAGCGGGGGTTTCATTCTCCTACAATGAGCAGTTCTTC
TRBV29-1	-	TRBD2	TRBJ2-1	CSVLGLAGGSHEQFF	TGCAGCGTTTTAGGACTAGCGGGGGGATCCCATGAGCAGTTCTTC
TRBV15	-	TRBD1	TRBJ2-3	CATSRQRDRVNYF	TGTGCCACCAGCAGACAACGGGACAGGGTTAATTATTTT
TRBV6-6	-	-	TRBJ1-1	CASLIGGGTEAFF	TGTGCCAGCTTAATAGGGGGGGGCACTGAAGCTTTCTTT
TRBV6-4	-	TRBD1	TRBJ1-1	CASSAGQGAHTEAFF	TGTGCCAGCAGTGCCGGACAGGGGGCGCACACTGAAGCTTTCTTT
TRBV19	-	-	TRBJ1-2	CASRPQGTSDYGYTF	TGTGCCAGTAGACCGCAGGGTACTTCTGACTATGGCTACACCTTC
TRBV6-1	-	-	TRBJ1-2	CASSEGQRGGYTF	TGTGCCAGCAGCGAAGGGCAGCGGGGGGGCTACACCTTC
TRBV6-6	-	-	TRBJ2-4	CASSYGGLAKNIQYF	TGTGCCAGCAGTTACGGGGGCCTAGCCAAAAACATTCAGTACTTC
TRBV5-1	few	TRBD1	TRBJ1-6	CASQGQSYNSPLHF	TGCGCCAGTCAGGGACAGTCCTATAATTCACCCCTCCACTTT
TRBV5-1	-	-	TRBJ1-6	CASSWTPAGGSPLHF	TGCGCCAGCAGCTGGACGCCCGCCGGAGGTTCACCCCTCCACTTT
TRBV18	-	TRBD1	TRBJ1-2	CASSPQRQGSNLGYTF	TGTGCCAGCTCACCCCAAAGACAGGGGTCAAATTTAGGCTACACCTTC
TRBV20-1	-	-	TRBJ1-2	CSAVGGYGYTF	TGCAGTGCTGTGGGGGGCTATGGCTACACCTTC
TRBV2	-	TRBD1	TRBJ1-1	CASSVHRGIDTEAFF	TGTGCCAGCAGTGTTCACAGGGGTATTGACACTGAAGCTTTCTTT